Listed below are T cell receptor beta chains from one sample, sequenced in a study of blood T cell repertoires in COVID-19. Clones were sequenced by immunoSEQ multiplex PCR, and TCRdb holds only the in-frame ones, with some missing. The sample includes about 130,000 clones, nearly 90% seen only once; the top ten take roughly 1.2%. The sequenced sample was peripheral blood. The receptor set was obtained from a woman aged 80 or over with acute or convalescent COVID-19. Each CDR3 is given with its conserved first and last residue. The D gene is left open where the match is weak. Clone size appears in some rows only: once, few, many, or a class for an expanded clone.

TGCGCCAGCAGTCCCGGGACACTTAAAAACATTCAGTACTTC CASSPGTLKNIQYF TRBJ2-4 . 14 . TRBV5-1
TGTGCCAGCAGCTTAGCGGGCAGGCTTAACTATGGCTACACCTTC CASSLAGRLNYGYTF TRBJ1-2 . 15 . TRBV7-9
TGTGCCAGCAAGCGGGACGGGACCTACGAGCAGTACTTC CASKRDGTYEQYF TRBJ2-7 . 13 TRBD2 TRBV7-2
TGTGCCAGCTCACAGGACAGGGCTCGTGTTTGGCTGTTTTTT CASSQDRARVWLFF TRBJ1-4 . 14 TRBD1 TRBV18
TGCGCCAGCAGCACCGAGTGGGGGGGCCTTGCGGAAGCTTTCTTT CASSTEWGGLAEAFF TRBJ1-1 . 15 . TRBV5-1
TGCGCCAGCAGGGGACAGGGGAGCAATCAGCCCCAGCATTTT CASRGQGSNQPQHF TRBJ1-5 . 14 TRBD1 TRBV10-1
TGTGCCAGCAGCTCAAAAACAGGGGGCGACGATGAAAAACTGTTTTTT CASSSKTGGDDEKLFF TRBJ1-4 few 16 TRBD1 TRBV7-3
TGCGGCCAAGCGTACACCATATATTTT CGQAYTIYF TRBJ1-3 once 9 . TRBV10-1
TGTGCCAGCAGCCCTCGGGGGGGCATGACAGATACGCAGTATTTT CASSPRGGMTDTQYF TRBJ2-3 . 15 TRBD2 TRBV3-1/TRBV3-2
TGTGCCAGTAGTTCACAGGGGAGGACTGAAGCTTTCTTT CASSSQGRTEAFF TRBJ1-1 . 13 TRBD1 TRBV19
TGCGCCAGCAGCTCGAGCTCCTACGAGCAGTACTTC CASSSSSYEQYF TRBJ2-7 . 12 . TRBV10-1
TGTGCCAGTAGTCCTCGTCGGACAGGGGGACTCTACGAGCAGTACTTC CASSPRRTGGLYEQYF TRBJ2-7 . 16 TRBD1 TRBV19
TGCGCCAGCAGCGAGGGACAGGGGGGATCCTACGAGCAGTACTTC CASSEGQGGSYEQYF TRBJ2-7 . 15 TRBD1 TRBV5-1
TGTGCCAGCAGCCAAGCAGCGGGGGGCGATTCAACCCAGTACTTC CASSQAAGGDSTQYF TRBJ2-5 . 15 TRBD2 TRBV3-1/TRBV3-2
TGTGCCAGCAGCAGACTCCTCCGGGACAGGGTGAACTATGGCTACACCTTC CASSRLLRDRVNYGYTF TRBJ1-2 . 17 TRBD1 TRBV5-5
TGTGCCAGCAGCCCCCGGACTAGCGGAAACACCGGGGAGCTGTTTTTT CASSPRTSGNTGELFF TRBJ2-2 once 16 TRBD2 TRBV7-3
TGCAGTGCTAGTTCTCCCGGGACTAGCGGGAGGGCTGGTGAGCAGTTCTTC CSASSPGTSGRAGEQFF TRBJ2-1 . 17 TRBD2 TRBV20-1
TGTGCCAGCTCACCACCCACGGGGTGGGAAGAGACCCAGTACTTC CASSPPTGWEETQYF TRBJ2-5 . 15 . TRBV18
TGTGCCAGCAGCCCGGGAGGTAGTTTAGGGGAAGAGACCCAGTACTTC CASSPGGSLGEETQYF TRBJ2-5 . 16 TRBD2 TRBV9
TGTGCCAGCAGCGTAGTGTTCGGCAGGAAGAACACCGGGGAGCTGTTTTTT CASSVVFGRKNTGELFF TRBJ2-2 . 17 . TRBV9
TGCAGCGGGGTGGGGGCTAATGGCTACACCTTC CSGVGANGYTF TRBJ1-2 . 11 . TRBV29-1
TGTGCCAACGAACCCCAGGGGGCTTCCTACGAGCAGTACTTC CANEPQGASYEQYF TRBJ2-7 . 14 TRBD1 TRBV2
TGTGCCAGCAGCCCCGGACAGGGGGCGCGCAATGAGCAGTTCTTC CASSPGQGARNEQFF TRBJ2-1 . 15 TRBD1 TRBV7-2